This paragraph covers one TCR beta chain sequence. Its antigen remains undetermined. Sequence at one end of the junction differs from germline and may be a read error. The read terminates 3 residues before the CDR3 end, so the remaining end is supplied by the germline J gene. Other DNA sequences in this sample translate to the same CDR3. The CDR3 numbers 14 residues from cysteine through phenylalanine. The DNA shown is the part of the CDR3 that was read: 33 bases, in frame from base 1. According to the germline V gene (reference sequence), CDR1 reads SEHNR and CDR2 reads FQNEAQ. Every participant had a single incident cervical HPV16 infection, and prevalent HPV16 infections were excluded. Cervical HPV DNA was detected with MY09/MY11 PCR, and genotyping was done with dot-blot hybridization. Roughly 15 mL of heparinized blood was centrifuged, after which the buffy coat was aliquoted, frozen at -30 degrees C, and then stored at -80 degrees C. QIAGEN kits were used to extract genomic DNA from the buffy coat specimens.

TCR beta CDR3 regions were amplified by multiplex PCR using the immunoSEQ assay from an average of around 1,200 ng genomic DNA per sample. Primer bias was corrected in the assay by using a complete synthetic TCR repertoire to establish an amplification baseline. The amplicons were sequenced on the Illumina platform. The authors' pipeline ran thus. Sequences were error-corrected by clustering with frequency ratios and a modified nearest-neighbor algorithm and were then analyzed in the immunoSEQ Analyzer with IMGT gene definitions. TCR richness and evenness were averaged over 20 rarefaction repeats at each rarefaction depth, excluding samples with fewer sequences than the depth. Wilcoxon rank sum tests with FDR correction were used to compare relative abundances of V, D and J genes between the groups. In the blinded duplicates, the intraclass correlation was approximately 96% for TCR richness and averaged about 80% across approximately 60 gene segments. Imported from immuneACCESS, the table was reduced by TCRdb to in-frame sequences with V and J called. These copies leave out some clones; in studies compared against another copy, an unresolved V gene accounts for under half, and the cause of the remainder is not known. V and J calls and clone size follow that table, whereas D and trimming were derived from the DNA. The sample table gives about 30,000 clones. Around 18% of the sample goes to the ten largest clones.

The data were taken from a study of T cells in women clearing cervical HPV infection listed by TCRdb under 2018. With regard to the full study: Cases were 20 to 25 women with histologically confirmed HPV16-related CIN3 or worse, including a couple of invasive cancers. Nested within Costa Rica's Guanacaste HPV Natural History Study, an exploratory proof-of-principle case-control study compared TCR repertoires across cervical HPV16 outcomes. Cases and controls were matched on age within five years and on year of sample collection. Blood from cases was collected at the visit where the lesion was first found, while blood from controls was collected once the infection could no longer be detected. Because only a few women had HLA typing data, the possibility that HLA type acted as a confounder could not be ruled out. For cases, the median interval between lesion detection and blood sampling was about 160 days, with an interquartile range of about 85 to 220 days. The 20 to 25 controls were women who cleared a single incident HPV16 infection within 12 months without developing precancer or cancer. In the parent cohort, 10,049 women aged 18 or older were enrolled in Guanacaste, Costa Rica, during about 1992 to 1994 and were followed for more than 6 years. Cases had a median age of almost 35 years compared with 38 for controls, and baseline characteristics showed no significant differences between the groups. As quality controls, five blinded duplicates were added to each group, bringing the total to about 60 samples made up of some 50 participants and 10 or so replicates. The paper as a whole reports these results and caveats: Random forest classifiers that combined richness and V gene abundances separated cases from controls with an estimated AUC of approximately 0.79. TRBV6-7 relative abundance was lower in cases than in controls (approximately 0.11% versus 0.16%; Bonferroni P = 0.0008). Whether associations preceded infection or resulted from infection could not be shown with the cross-sectional design, and effector/memory subsets and HPV-specific T cells were not isolated. TCR repertoire richness was significantly higher in CIN3+ cases than in controls across sequencing depths, while evenness did not differ. Because T-cell numbers per sample were unknown, differences in richness could reflect varying T-cell content rather than repertoire biology.

The rearranged chain carries TRBV7-9 and TRBJ1-6, with 9 bases aligning to TRBD1. This clonotype was obtained from a woman between 18 and 70 years old with a cervical HPV16 infection that either progressed to CIN3+ or cleared (not recorded which). Sequenced sample: blood buffy coat. CDR3 protein: CASSLQGAGSPLHF. The sequenced part of the CDR3 DNA is TGTGCCAGTAGCTTACAGGGGGCGGGTTCACCC.